What follows are 17 T cell receptor beta chains derived from one specimen sequenced in a study of T-cell reconstitution after alpha-beta-depleted transplantation in children. Researchers prepared the TCRbeta library using unique molecular identifiers, the study reports. One entry per CDR3 protein results from TCRdb running MiXCR on the PCR reads. Among hundreds of thousands of distinct CDR3 sequences, around 15% were seen once, and the ten largest hold approximately 5%. Sample: PBMCs, mostly from graft donor cells, taken 360 days after TCRalphabeta/CD19-depleted stem cell transplant. The receptor source for this set is a male patient under 18 who had a stem cell transplant for acute lymphoblastic leukemia, so the T cells may come from the graft donor.

This clonotype was detected a few times. The gene calls are TRBV27 and TRBJ2-1, with TRBD1 matching over 7 bases. V lost 3 bases, J lost 7 bases, and 9 bases stayed unmatched. CDR1 and CDR2 (germline): MNHEY, SMNVEV (reference sequence). The CDR3 length is 15 residues. CDR3 nucleotides: TGTGCCAGCAGTTTGCGGCAGGGGGTCTCAAATGAGCAGTTCTTC. Translation: CASSLRQGVSNEQFF.

The chain uses TRBV7-7 and TRBJ2-3, with 12 bases lining up with TRBD2. The V and J ends lost 4 bases and 12 bases, in that order; junction bases with no gene match: 8. CDR1 is SSHAT, CDR2 FNYEAQ, per germline (reference sequence). The CDR3 totals 14 residues. The CDR3 is CASSSRTSGMRQYF. The CDR3, as DNA: TGTGCCAGCAGCTCTAGGACTAGCGGGATGAGACAGTATTTT.

A few counts support this clonotype. The chain links TRBV3-1 to TRBJ2-3; TRBD1 agrees at 7 bases. V shed 1 base, J shed 3 bases, and the junction held 4 bases outside the gene matches. There are 15 residues in the CDR3. CDR1 is LGHDT, CDR2 YNNKEL, per germline (reference sequence). The CDR3: CASSQGDSLTDTQYF. The DNA for the CDR3 is TGTGCCAGCAGCCAAGGGGACAGTTTAACAGATACGCAGTATTTT.

The chain recombines TRBV20-1 with TRBJ2-3, with D possibly being TRBD1 (5 bases). Germline V gives CDR1 DFQATT, CDR2 SNEGSKA (reference sequence). Trimming removed 5 bases at V and 2 bases at J, with 11 bases between. The CDR3 contains 13 residues. Written as DNA, the CDR3 is TGCAGTGCTCCTACAGGTCACACAGATACGCAGTATTTT. Amino acids: CSAPTGHTDTQYF.

This clonotype was counted at least ten times. The CDR3 nucleotides are TGCGCCAGCAGCTTAGAAGGGACGGAAACGGGGGAGCAGTTCTTC. Translated, it gives CASSLEGTETGEQFF. The rearrangement uses TRBV5-1 and TRBJ2-1; possibly TRBD1 or TRBD2 for D (5 bases each). The V gene's germline CDR1 is SGHRS and CDR2 YFSETQ. Trimming pared 2 bases from V and 10 bases from J, leaving 19 bases between. The CDR3 spans 15 residues.

This clonotype appeared many times. The chain couples TRBV7-4 to TRBJ2-4; D is possibly TRBD2 (5 bases). V gave up 11 bases and J gave up 2 bases, with 19 bases separating them. The germline V gene encodes CDR1 SGHVT and CDR2 SQSDAQ. CDR3 size: 15 residues. The CDR3 DNA sequence: TGTGCCGGACCAGGAGCGGCCTTGACCAAAAACATTCAGTACTTC. Translation: CAGPGAALTKNIQYF.

This clonotype was counted only a few times. The chain carries TRBV18 and TRBJ2-1; TRBD1 agrees at 7 bases. CDR1 and CDR2 from the germline V gene are KGHSH and LQKENI. This CDR3 is built from 15 residues. The trim removed 4 bases at V and 3 bases at J, leaving 6 bases unmatched. The DNA of the CDR3 is TGTGCCAGCTCACTTGTCCCAGGGGGCTACAATGAGCAGTTCTTC. This translates into CASSLVPGGYNEQFF. The whole variable domain, filled in from reference TRBV18 and TRBJ2-1, reads NAGVMQNPRHLVRRRGQEARLRCSPMKGHSHVYWYRQLPEEGLKFMVYLQKENIIDESGMPKERFSAEFPKEGPSILRIQQVVRGDSAAYFCASSLVPGGYNEQFFGPGTRLTVL.

This clonotype has just a few counts. The V gene is TRBV10-2, the J gene TRBJ2-1; 7 bases fit TRBD2. The CDR3 consists of 15 residues. Germline V CDR1 and CDR2: WSHSY, SAAADI. Trimming removed 1 base from V and 4 bases from J; junction bases left unmatched: 4. As DNA, the CDR3 is TGCGCCAGCAGTGAGTACGGGGGGATATACAATGAGCAGTTCTTC. Translating it yields CASSEYGGIYNEQFF.

The genes are TRBV4-1 and TRBJ2-1, with D maybe TRBD1 (5 bases). From germline, CDR1 is MGHRA and CDR2 YSYEKL. Trimming took off 5 bases at V and 8 bases at J, with 19 bases between the two ends. The CDR3 contains 15 residues. The CDR3 reads CASSSRQWGIHEQFF. In DNA, the CDR3 is TGCGCCAGCAGCTCCCGACAGTGGGGTATCCATGAGCAGTTCTTC.

The genes are TRBV14 and TRBJ1-1; no clear D gene. Germline V gene sequence: CDR1 SGHDN, CDR2 FVKESK. V was pared by 0 bases and J by 7 bases, with 12 bases between. The CDR3 contains 14 residues. The CDR3 loop is CASSQDRNRIEAFF. The CDR3 DNA reads as TGTGCCAGCAGCCAAGATCGGAACCGAATTGAAGCTTTCTTT.

The rearrangement uses TRBV19 and TRBJ1-5; maybe TRBD1 (5 bases). This CDR3 spans 17 amino acids. Looked up from germline, CDR1 is LNHDA and CDR2 is SQIVND (reference sequence). Trimming took off 0 bases at V and 0 bases at J, with 12 bases between the two ends. In DNA form, the CDR3 reads TGTGCCAGTAGTATAGACGGGACCGACTATAGCAATCAGCCCCAGCATTTT. It is translated as CASSIDGTDYSNQPQHF.

This clonotype was seen a few times. This chain links TRBV30 with TRBJ2-7; 7 nucleotides line up with TRBD2. Germline V gene data show CDR1 as GTSNPN and CDR2 as SVGIG (reference sequence). With 5 bases clipped from V and 4 bases from J, the junction kept 5 bases outside the gene matches. This CDR3 comprises 12 residues. The CDR3 DNA reads TGTGCCTGGTCTTGGGGGGGATACGAGCAGTACTTC. As protein: CAWSWGGYEQYF.

This chain uses TRBV11-2 with TRBJ2-1, with D perhaps TRBD2 (5 bases). Per germline, CDR1 SGHAT and CDR2 FQNNGV. V was trimmed by 5 bases and J by 13 bases, leaving 15 bases between them. The CDR3 runs to 12 residues. This chain's CDR3 is CASSSLATNQFF. Written as DNA, the CDR3 is TGTGCCAGCAGCAGTCTAGCCACCAACCAGTTCTTC.

Only a few counts were recorded for this clonotype. The rearrangement joins TRBV20-1 to TRBJ2-2; D uncertain. From germline, CDR1 is DFQATT and CDR2 SNEGSKA (reference sequence). Trimming pared 3 bases from V and 0 bases from J, leaving 8 bases between. The CDR3 is 14 residues long. For the CDR3, the DNA is TGCAGTGCTAGCCACTTCGCGAACACCGGGGAGCTGTTTTTT. Residues: CSASHFANTGELFF.

The rearrangement joins TRBV9 to TRBJ2-3; TRBD2 agrees at 7 bases. The CDR3 runs to 15 residues. J was trimmed by 6 bases and V by 0 bases; bases with no gene match: 7. Germline V gene lookup returns CDR1 SGDLS and CDR2 YYNGEE. The DNA for the CDR3 is TGTGCCAGCAGCGTAGAGGGAGCGGGAAGGGATACGCAGTATTTT. Translated: CASSVEGAGRDTQYF.

In its sample, this clonotype was seen a few times. V gene TRBV5-8 combines with J gene TRBJ2-7, with 15 bases matching TRBD2. Losses at the gene ends were 4 bases for V and 4 bases for J; bases not matched to a gene: 3. From germline, CDR1 is SGHTS and CDR2 YDEGEE. The CDR3 is 15 residues long. The CDR3 bases are TGTGCCAGCAGCACCGGACTAGCGGGGGGGTACGAGCAGTACTTC. Translated, it gives CASSTGLAGGYEQYF.

This clonotype was seen a few times. The V and J genes are TRBV7-6 and TRBJ2-5, with 14 nucleotides matching TRBD2. The V segment lost 3 bases and the J segment 3 bases; nucleotides outside the gene matches: 12. CDR3 length equals 19 residues. The V gene's germline CDR1 is SGHVS and CDR2 FNYEAQ. In DNA form, the CDR3 reads TGTGCCAGCAGCTTCTTACCCGGGACTAGCGGGAGATTGGAAGAGACCCAGTACTTC. Translated, it gives CASSFLPGTSGRLEETQYF.